The clone carrying this TCR beta chain was observed at least ten times. Its antigen is not identified. This specimen comes from a study of breast tumors, draining lymph nodes, adjacent tissues. Overall study findings and caveats: Luminal-like breast cancer showed significantly greater tumor-nontumor repertoire similarity than basal-like breast cancer did. Tumor T cell lymph node origin was a supported hypothesis, not proven.

The lymph nodes were axillary draining lymph nodes from breast cancer patients. TCRdb itself ran the multiplex PCR reads through MiXCR, one entry per CDR3 protein. The table lists fewer than 250,000 distinct CDR3 sequences, approximately 31% of them singletons. This receptor was obtained from a female donor with breast cancer. Some clones in this sample may be carry-over from other donors' samples. The sequenced material came from axillary lymph node tissue.

CDR3: CASCGSGIFGGCTGELFF. In nucleotides, the CDR3 is TGTGCCAGCTGCGGGTCGGGGATTTTTGGGGGTTGTACCGGGGAGCTGTTTTTT. The chain couples TRBV19 to TRBJ2-2; D might be TRBD1 or TRBD2, each matching 5 bases. The CDR3 covers 18 residues. Deletions cut 9 bases from V and 5 bases from J, with 28 bases between. CDR1 LNHDA and CDR2 SQIVND come from the germline V gene (reference sequence).